This TCR beta chain was obtained from a study of blood T cells in healthy people across ages. At the level of the study: Template switching picked up about one barcoded beta molecule for each two T cells. Overall study findings and caveats: Long-lived and aged donors differed, with more naive CD4+ cells and higher diversity in the long-lived.

Points on this clonotype: Its antigen remains unknown.

Through a sample-barcoded 5' primer and a J-beta primer mix, a second PCR was run for roughly 7 to 11 cycles. Researchers report that a template-switch adaptor with 12 random nucleotides tagged each cDNA molecule. TCRdb ran MiXCR on the 5' RACE reads and lists one entry per CDR3 protein. The sample has more than 650,000 distinct CDR3 sequences; around 25% are singletons. Separately, the same data were catalogued under a study of T cells of mothers and their children. That study reports: The M1S primer of the second PCR added sample barcodes and 2-4 random nucleotides.

The clonotype originates from a boy younger than 18 in good health. The sequencing sample was made of blood.

The CDR3 sequence is CASSSRRQGSNEKLFF. CDR3 in DNA: TGTGCCAGCAGTTCCCGGAGACAGGGTTCTAATGAAAAACTGTTTTTT. The V call is TRBV27, the J call TRBJ1-4; 7 nucleotides align to TRBD1. CDR3 length: 16 residues. The germline CDR1 and CDR2 sequences are MNHEY and SMNVEV (reference sequence). The J segment lost 3 bases and the V segment lost 4 bases, leaving 8 bases of the junction unmatched.